A single sample gave rise to the 20 T cell receptor beta chains below, sequenced in a study of blood T cell repertoires in COVID-19 (dated by TCRdb to about 2020). Libraries were constructed by the immunoSEQ multiplex PCR assay. Held by TCRdb, this immuneACCESS table contains in-frame sequences only and omits some clones. Under half of the omission traces to an unresolved V gene where checked; the cause of the rest is unknown. Recorded for this sample are approximately 260,000 clones; approximately 91% of them occurred a single time. Approximately 2% of the sample is in the top ten clones. Sequenced: peripheral blood. The receptors derive from a woman aged 40 to 49 who had recovered from COVID-19.

V usage is TRBV28 and J usage is TRBJ2-7, with 8 positions matching TRBD1. The germline gives CDR1 MDHEN, CDR2 SYDVKM. Losses at the gene ends were 1 base for V and 6 bases for J; bases not matched to a gene: 11. The CDR3 spans 16 residues. CDR3 coding DNA: TGTGCCAGCAGTTTATCAACCGGACAGGGCTCCCCCGAGCAGTACTTC. Residues: CASSLSTGQGSPEQYF.

This rearrangement joins TRBV7-2 to TRBJ2-7; D remains unclear. CDR3 size: 15 residues. Trimming took off 1 base at V and 2 bases at J, with 12 bases between the two ends. CDR1 is SGHTA and CDR2 is FQGNSA in the germline V gene. DNA for the CDR3: TGTGCCAGCAGCTTAGGCTTGCCGAGGACCTACGAGCAGTACTTC. Protein product: CASSLGLPRTYEQYF.

This chain uses TRBV10-3 with TRBJ1-2; no clear D. The germline gives CDR1 ENHRY, CDR2 SYGVKD. This CDR3 region has 14 residues. V dropped 0 bases and J dropped 9 bases, with 14 bases sitting between them. CDR3 sequence reads: CAISESLETRSYTF. CDR3 nucleotide sequence: TGTGCCATCAGTGAGTCACTTGAGACTAGGAGCTACACCTTC.

This rearrangement joins TRBV28 to TRBJ2-7; TRBD1 is a possible D gene (5 bases). Germline V gene data show CDR1 as MDHEN and CDR2 as SYDVKM. Trimming cost V 3 bases and J 6 bases, with 12 bases left between them. This CDR3 spans 13 amino acids. CDR3 protein: CASSLGQAIEQYF. The CDR3 nucleotides read TGTGCCAGCAGTTTGGGGCAGGCTATCGAGCAGTACTTC.

This clone has only one observation. Other DNA sequences in this specimen translate into the identical CDR3. The V call is TRBV9, the J call TRBJ2-7; D uncertain. CDR3 length: 14 amino acids. The germline V gene has CDR1 SGDLS and CDR2 YYNGEE. V was clipped by 2 bases and J by 2 bases, with 11 bases between them. CDR3 DNA sequence: TGTGCCAGCAGCGTGGCAGGTGGGCCCTACGAGCAGTACTTC. Translated, it gives CASSVAGGPYEQYF.

This clone is a singleton in its sample. The CDR3: CASVGTGNQPQHF. In DNA form, the CDR3 reads TGTGCCAGCGTCGGGACAGGGAATCAGCCCCAGCATTTT. The genes are TRBV28 and TRBJ1-5, with 9 bases matching TRBD1. The germline V gene has CDR1 MDHEN and CDR2 SYDVKM. V shed 8 bases and J 4 bases; nucleotides not matched to a gene: 3. The CDR3 loop spans 13 amino acids.

The rearrangement joins TRBV5-6 to TRBJ1-2; a possible D gene is TRBD1 (6 bases). Germline CDR1 SGHDT, CDR2 YYEEEE. This CDR3 has 15 residues. V gave up 2 bases and J gave up 4 bases, with 15 bases separating them. The CDR3 DNA follows: TGTGCCAGCAGCTTCTTTCCAGGGGAGAGCTATGGCTACACCTTC. It yields the protein CASSFFPGESYGYTF.

This sequence joins TRBV19 and TRBJ2-2, with TRBD2 as a possible D gene (5 bases). Trimming removed 8 bases from V and 6 bases from J, with 13 bases in between. Germline V CDR1 and CDR2: LNHDA, SQIVND (reference sequence). The CDR3 is 13 amino acids. The CDR3 protein is CASRKSGAGELFF. CDR3 coding DNA: TGTGCCAGTCGTAAGTCCGGGGCCGGGGAGCTGTTTTTT.

V gene TRBV5-4 combines with J gene TRBJ1-2; TRBD1 matches at 9 bases. The CDR3 is 19 amino acids. V was pared by 0 bases and J by 3 bases, with 15 bases of the junction left unmatched. CDR1 is SGHNT, CDR2 YYREEE, per germline (reference sequence). The CDR3: CASSLDTIVGTGKDYGYTF. The CDR3 DNA reads TGTGCCAGCAGCTTGGACACCATTGTGGGGACAGGGAAGGACTATGGCTACACCTTC.

This chain links TRBV7-9 with TRBJ1-4; 7 nucleotides match TRBD1. The junction had 6 bases not matched to a gene; V was cut back by 0 bases and J by 5 bases. Looked up from germline, CDR1 is SEHNR and CDR2 is FQNEAQ (reference sequence). The CDR3 consists of 16 residues. The CDR3 coding sequence is TGTGCCAGCAGCTTAGCGCTAGGGGGCCTAAATGAAAAACTGTTTTTT. Residues: CASSLALGGLNEKLFF.

The CDR3 DNA reads as TGTGCCAGCAGCCTAAGGGGGGGCGCGGGGAATTCACCCCTCCACTTT. This sequence encodes CASSLRGGAGNSPLHF. The chain couples TRBV2 to TRBJ1-6; a weak D match, TRBD1 (6 bases). Trimming removed 6 bases from V and 7 bases from J, with 19 bases in between. This CDR3 is 16 amino acids long. Germline V gene lookup returns CDR1 SNHLY and CDR2 FYNNEI.

The genes are TRBV2 and TRBJ2-3; D is perhaps TRBD2 (5 bases). Trimming left V 7 bases short and J 3 bases short, with 17 bases between. Germline V gene lookup returns CDR1 SNHLY and CDR2 FYNNEI. CDR3 length: 15 amino acids. The CDR3 region is CASTPPGLRTDTQYF. In nucleotides, the CDR3 is TGTGCCAGCACCCCCCCGGGGTTGAGGACAGATACGCAGTATTTT.

The genes are TRBV3-1 (or the pseudogene TRBV3-2) and TRBJ2-5, with a possible D match to TRBD2 (6 bases). Germline CDR1 is LGHDT and CDR2 is YNNKEL (reference sequence). The CDR3 spans 14 residues. Trimming left V 1 base short and J 4 bases short, with 10 bases between. The CDR3, as DNA: TGTGCCAGCAGCCAAGGAGGAGGGAGAGAGACCCAGTACTTC. Amino acid sequence: CASSQGGGRETQYF.

V gene TRBV10-3 combines with J gene TRBJ2-3; maybe TRBD1 (5 bases). This CDR3 has 13 amino acids. Between the trimmed V and J ends, which lost 5 bases and 2 bases, there was a span of 8 bases. CDR1 and CDR2 from the germline V gene are ENHRY and SYGVKD. DNA of the CDR3: TGTGCCATCAGTTGGGGCCCCACAGATACGCAGTATTTT. Translation gives CAISWGPTDTQYF.

The chain is built from TRBV6-2 or TRBV6-3 and TRBJ1-5; perhaps TRBD1 as D (6 bases). Germline V CDR1 and CDR2: MNHEY, SVGEGT. The V end lost 0 bases, the J end lost 0 bases, and 12 bases lay between the germline ends. The CDR3 runs to 17 residues. The CDR3 here is CASSYSTGRNSNQPQHF. The CDR3 DNA reads as TGTGCCAGCAGTTACTCGACAGGCCGGAATAGCAATCAGCCCCAGCATTTT.

This chain joins TRBV11-3 and TRBJ1-4, with 9 bases aligning to TRBD1. CDR1 is SGHNT and CDR2 is YENEEA in the germline V gene. This CDR3 has 15 residues. J gave up 7 bases and V 2 bases, and 5 bases lay outside the gene matches. The CDR3 loop reads CASSLIGTGFEKLFF. CDR3 in DNA: TGTGCCAGCAGCTTAATTGGGACAGGGTTTGAAAAACTGTTTTTT.

The rearrangement joins TRBV6-2 or TRBV6-3 to TRBJ2-3, with TRBD2 as a possible D gene (5 bases). Germline V gene data show CDR1 as MNHEY and CDR2 as SVGEGT. CDR3 length equals 15 residues. The ends were cut back, 4 bases at V and 0 bases at J, with 11 bases in the middle. The DNA of the CDR3 is TGTGCCAGCAGTTCCGAGCGCGGGAGCACAGATACGCAGTATTTT. It is translated as CASSSERGSTDTQYF.

This chain connects TRBV11-3 to TRBJ2-3; 10 nucleotides match TRBD1. Germline V gene lookup returns CDR1 SGHNT and CDR2 YENEEA. With 1 base clipped from V and 4 bases from J, the junction kept 5 bases outside the gene matches. The CDR3 loop spans 16 amino acids. The CDR3 DNA reads TGTGCCAGCAGCTTAGGAGGGACAGGGGTTTCAGATACGCAGTATTTT. Translation: CASSLGGTGVSDTQYF.

V and J are TRBV6-5 and TRBJ1-3; D might be TRBD1 (5 bases). The germline gives CDR1 MNHEY, CDR2 SVGAGI. V was trimmed by 2 bases and J by 4 bases, leaving 12 bases between them. The CDR3 runs to 15 residues. The CDR3 region is CASSYGTDKGNTIYF. As DNA, the CDR3 is TGTGCCAGCAGTTACGGGACTGACAAGGGAAACACCATATATTTT.

This clone was recorded a few times. The V and J genes are TRBV7-9 and TRBJ1-6, with D possibly TRBD1 on 5 matching bases. Trimming pared 4 bases from V and 7 bases from J, leaving 11 bases between. This CDR3 contains 14 residues. The germline V gene has CDR1 SEHNR and CDR2 FQNEAQ (reference sequence). As DNA, the CDR3 is TGTGCCAGCAGCTCTAGGGGTTGGAATTCACCCCTCCACTTT. As protein: CASSSRGWNSPLHF. The whole variable domain, filled in from reference TRBV7-9 and TRBJ1-6, reads DTGVSQNPRHKITKRGQNVTFRCDPISEHNRLYWYRQTLGQGPEFLTYFQNEAQLEKSRLLSDRFSAERPKGSFSTLEIQRTEQGDSAMYLCASSSRGWNSPLHFGNGTRLTVT.